The 27 T cell receptor beta chains reported below all come from one sample, sequenced in a study of cytomegalovirus exposure and HLA in healthy donors. Primers included in the PCR were 60 Vbeta and 13 Jbeta primers. Only in-frame clones appear in the TCRdb table, and some are missing; sequencing was by immunoSEQ multiplex PCR. The sample contains over 75,000 clones, 82% of which appear only once. Input material: PBMCs. The receptor source for this set is a man under 40 in good health and CMV-seropositive.

The V call is TRBV6-5, the J call TRBJ2-7, with 7 bases fitting TRBD2. Germline V gives CDR1 MNHEY, CDR2 SVGAGI. V trimming: 5 bases; J trimming: 0 bases; junction bases outside the gene matches: 7. This CDR3 region has 15 residues. CDR3 sequence reads: CASSHSSGFSYEQYF. CDR3 coding DNA: TGTGCCAGCAGTCACAGTAGCGGGTTCTCCTACGAGCAGTACTTC.

J is TRBJ2-3 and V is TRBV27; D is unresolved. Germline V gene data show CDR1 as MNHEY and CDR2 as SMNVEV (reference sequence). The CDR3 is made up of 16 amino acids. V lost 0 bases and J 0 bases, leaving 10 bases between the germline ends. Here the CDR3 reads CASSLSASLSTDTQYF. The CDR3, as DNA: TGTGCCAGCAGTTTATCAGCGAGCTTAAGCACAGATACGCAGTATTTT.

The gene calls are TRBV5-1 and TRBJ2-2; TRBD2 matches at 9 bases. Per the germline V gene, CDR1 is SGHRS and CDR2 is YFSETQ. The CDR3 consists of 15 residues. Germline trimming cut 4 bases from V and 4 bases from J; bases unmatched to any gene: 5. The DNA for the CDR3 is TGCGCCAGCAGCGTTAGCGGGAGCGGCACCGGGGAGCTGTTTTTT. This encodes CASSVSGSGTGELFF.

The chain recombines TRBV29-1 with TRBJ2-3; 10 nucleotides align to TRBD2. The trim removed 6 bases at V and 6 bases at J, leaving 9 bases unmatched. The CDR3 has 14 amino acids. Germline CDR1 SQVTM, CDR2 ANQGSEA. CDR3 in amino acids: CSVRPGLAIDTQYF. The CDR3 DNA sequence: TGCAGCGTCCGGCCGGGACTAGCGATTGATACGCAGTATTTT.

J is TRBJ2-1 and V is TRBV5-1; 14 positions agree with TRBD2. The CDR3 consists of 15 residues. In germline, CDR1 is SGHRS, CDR2 YFSETQ. With 4 bases clipped from V and 7 bases from J, the junction kept 4 bases outside the gene matches. CDR3 nucleotide sequence: TGCGCCAGCAGCCCGGGACTAGCGGGAGTTAATGAGCAGTTCTTC. Translating it yields CASSPGLAGVNEQFF.

This clone showed up just a few times. The chain employs TRBV10-2 and TRBJ2-1; 12 bases map to TRBD2. Germline V gives CDR1 WSHSY, CDR2 SAAADI. The CDR3 is made up of 16 amino acids. V dropped 5 bases and J dropped 9; count of bases not matched to a gene: 11. This chain's CDR3 is CASSPLAGGPSGEQFF. The CDR3 region has the DNA TGCGCCAGCAGTCCCCTAGCGGGAGGGCCCTCAGGTGAGCAGTTCTTC.

The chain combines TRBV10-3 with TRBJ2-1; possible D gene TRBD2, 7 bases. CDR1 is ENHRY, CDR2 SYGVKD, per germline. This CDR3 has 13 amino acids. Trimming pared 9 bases from V and 8 bases from J, leaving 17 bases between. The DNA of the CDR3 is TGTGCCATTGGGGGGGGCGGAGGAGATGAGCAGTTCTTC. This codes for CAIGGGGGDEQFF.

The V gene is TRBV6-1, the J gene TRBJ2-7; no clear D. Germline V lookup: CDR1 MNHNS, CDR2 SASEGT. The V end was cut by 7 bases, the J end by 2 bases, with 18 bases between. This CDR3 region has 15 residues. CDR3 sequence: CASTDSNLPTYEQYF. The CDR3 DNA follows: TGTGCCAGCACCGACTCAAACCTACCTACCTACGAGCAGTACTTC.

The V gene is TRBV7-9, the J gene TRBJ2-1; D remains unclear. CDR3 size: 14 residues. V was cut by 2 bases and J by 5 bases, with 10 bases left in between. From germline, CDR1 is SEHNR and CDR2 FQNEAQ (reference sequence). The CDR3 DNA follows: TGTGCCAGCAGCTTATTCGGGTTAGACAATGAGCAGTTCTTC. Translating it yields CASSLFGLDNEQFF.

J is TRBJ1-1 and V is TRBV30; 7 bases agree with TRBD1. The CDR3 sequence is 13 residues long. V shed 5 bases, J shed 1 base, and the junction held 4 bases outside the gene matches. Germline assignment: CDR1 GTSNPN and CDR2 SVGIG (reference sequence). DNA for the CDR3: TGTGCCTGGGAGGGACAGTCGAACACTGAAGCTTTCTTT. This encodes CAWEGQSNTEAFF.

The chain has TRBV5-1 and TRBJ2-1, with D perhaps TRBD2 (5 bases). V lost 0 bases to trimming and J lost 15 bases, with 13 bases between them. The CDR3 sequence is 12 residues long. Looked up from germline, CDR1 is SGHRS and CDR2 is YFSETQ. In DNA form, the CDR3 reads TGCGCCAGCAGCTTGGGACGGGAACCCCCGTTCTTC. It specifies CASSLGREPPFF.

This clone was recorded once. J is TRBJ2-7 and V is TRBV6-5; 8 bases agree with TRBD2. Unmatched junction bases numbered 6, after V lost 5 bases and J lost 3 bases. The CDR3 has 14 amino acids. In germline, CDR1 is MNHEY, CDR2 SVGAGI. The CDR3 DNA reads as TGTGCCAGCAGTCCGGGGGGGGTTGGCTACGAGCAGTACTTC. Its protein is CASSPGGVGYEQYF.

The gene calls are TRBV4-1 and TRBJ2-6; tentatively, D is TRBD2 (7 bases). CDR3 length: 19 amino acids. V lost 4 bases and J lost 0, with 19 bases in between. CDR1 and CDR2 from the germline V gene are MGHRA and YSYEKL. CDR3 DNA: TGCGCCAGCAGCCTTTACTCGCAGGGGAGGGGCTCTGGGGCCAACGTCCTGACTTTC. Protein product: CASSLYSQGRGSGANVLTF.

The chain has TRBV9 and TRBJ2-2, with TRBD2 matching over 10 bases. The CDR3 contains 18 residues. Germline loops: CDR1 SGDLS, CDR2 YYNGEE. Losses at the gene ends were 0 bases for V and 7 bases for J; bases not matched to a gene: 12. The CDR3 DNA is TGTGCCAGCAGCGTAGAATTAGCGGGAGGCCGGGGTTTCGGGGAGCTGTTTTTT. Encoded protein: CASSVELAGGRGFGELFF. Combining the CDR3 with reference TRBV9 and TRBJ2-2 gives the whole variable domain DSGVTQTPKHLITATGQRVTLRCSPRSGDLSVYWYQQSLDQGLQFLIQYYNGEERAKGNILERFSAQQFPDLHSELNLSSLELGDSALYFCASSVELAGGRGFGELFFGEGSRLTVL.

This clone was seen once. Written as DNA, the CDR3 is TGCGCCAGCAGCCTAATTCTCCGGGACACCGGCTACACCTTC. Translated, it gives CASSLILRDTGYTF. J is TRBJ1-2 and V is TRBV4-3, with D possibly being TRBD1 (6 bases). The germline CDR1 and CDR2 sequences are LGHNA and YSLEER. Trimming took 4 bases from V and 8 from J, leaving 17 bases between them. The CDR3 consists of 14 residues.

This clone has a handful of counts. The chain employs TRBV10-3 and TRBJ2-2; a possible D gene is TRBD1 (6 bases). V was cut by 5 bases and J by 1 base, with 8 bases left in between. CDR3 length equals 14 residues. CDR1 is ENHRY, CDR2 SYGVKD, per germline. CDR3 in DNA: TGTGCCATCAGTAAGGGACAGAACACCGGGGAGCTGTTTTTT. Translated: CAISKGQNTGELFF.

This clone showed up just a few times. The chain carries TRBV5-1 and TRBJ1-4, with D unresolved. The V end was cut by 0 bases, the J end by 5 bases, with 5 bases between. From germline, CDR1 is SGHRS and CDR2 YFSETQ. The CDR3 loop spans 13 amino acids. The CDR3 DNA reads TGCGCCAGCAGCTTGGGAGCGAATGAAAAACTGTTTTTT. Its translation: CASSLGANEKLFF.

V and J are TRBV5-4 and TRBJ2-4, with D tentatively TRBD2 (5 bases). Trimming left V 7 bases short and J 3 bases short, with 17 bases between. The CDR3 has 15 amino acids. CDR1 and CDR2 from the germline V gene are SGHNT and YYREEE (reference sequence). As DNA, the CDR3 is TGTGCCAGCGGGCTCGGAGGACTGGGCAAAAACATTCAGTACTTC. Amino acids: CASGLGGLGKNIQYF.

DNA for the CDR3: TGTGCCAGCAGACCTTCGGGAAGGGAAGCTTTCTTT. It codes for CASRPSGREAFF. This chain joins TRBV9 and TRBJ1-1; D is unresolved. This CDR3 has 12 residues. The germline gives CDR1 SGDLS, CDR2 YYNGEE. V was pared by 5 bases and J by 8 bases, with 13 bases between.

This clone was counted a few times. The V call is TRBV10-3, the J call TRBJ1-1; 7 bases line up with TRBD1. V was pared by 7 bases and J by 1 base, with 6 bases of the junction left unmatched. The CDR3 consists of 14 residues. CDR1 is ENHRY, CDR2 SYGVKD, per germline. In DNA, the CDR3 is TGTGCCATCACTCGGGACAGAGGGAACACTGAAGCTTTCTTT. It encodes CAITRDRGNTEAFF.

The V gene is TRBV30, the J gene TRBJ1-1; no firm D call. The length of the CDR3 is 14 residues. Germline values: CDR1 GTSNPN, CDR2 SVGIG (reference sequence). V was clipped by 0 bases and J by 4 bases, with 12 bases between them. Written as DNA, the CDR3 is TGTGCCTGGAGTGTTGGACTGAGGAGCACTGAAGCTTTCTTT. This encodes CAWSVGLRSTEAFF.

This chain uses TRBV30 with TRBJ2-5; 10 bases fit TRBD1. Germline CDR1 is GTSNPN and CDR2 is SVGIG (reference sequence). Unmatched junction bases numbered 9, after V lost 0 bases and J lost 11 bases. This CDR3 is built from 14 residues. The CDR3: CAWSVLRDRGGQYF. Written as DNA, the CDR3 is TGTGCCTGGAGTGTACTCAGGGACAGGGGTGGGCAGTACTTC.

The genes are TRBV5-6 and TRBJ2-1, with 7 bases that match TRBD2. Germline CDR1 reads SGHDT; CDR2 reads YYEEEE. V shed 2 bases and J 4 bases; nucleotides not matched to a gene: 6. The CDR3 totals 15 residues. The CDR3 here is CASSFRAGVYNEQFF. CDR3 coding DNA: TGTGCCAGCAGCTTTAGGGCGGGAGTTTACAATGAGCAGTTCTTC.

V and J are TRBV11-2 and TRBJ2-5, with 7 bases lining up with TRBD2. The end of the DNA fits TRBJ2-7 better, so the J call may be wrong. The CDR3 consists of 15 residues. Germline assignment: CDR1 SGHAT and CDR2 FQNNGV. The CDR3 loop is CASSPRTRGRHEQYF. The CDR3 DNA reads as TGTGCCAGCAGCCCGCGGACTAGAGGGCGGCACGAGCAGTACTTC.

V is TRBV20-1 and J is TRBJ2-1; D gene uncertain. Germline CDR1 and CDR2: DFQATT and SNEGSKA (reference sequence). The CDR3 length is 11 residues. With 5 bases removed from V and 3 bases from J, the gap between germline ends came to 5 bases. The CDR3 DNA reads TGCAGTGCTCCGGTCTACAATGAGCAGTTCTTC. Translated, it gives CSAPVYNEQFF.

This clone has just a few counts. The chain combines TRBV6-5 with TRBJ1-1; D unresolved. V shed 7 bases and J shed 4 bases, with 16 bases lying between them. The CDR3 runs 14 residues. Germline lookup yields CDR1 MNHEY and CDR2 SVGAGI. CDR3 protein: CASIGGFGVTEAFF. The CDR3 DNA reads as TGTGCCAGCATCGGAGGTTTTGGTGTCACTGAAGCTTTCTTT.

This chain uses TRBV18 with TRBJ2-2; D is ambiguous. This CDR3 comprises 13 residues. Germline assignment: CDR1 KGHSH and CDR2 LQKENI. V lost 0 bases and J 8 bases, leaving 7 bases between the germline ends. In DNA, the CDR3 is TGTGCCAGCTCACCACCTCGGGTAGGGGAGCTGTTTTTT. This gives the protein CASSPPRVGELFF.